Included here is one T cell receptor beta chain sequence, with context. The antigen it binds to is not known. Per-nucleotide qualities are absent, and no much larger clonotype sits a single base away. The data belong to a study of T cell repertoires in cytomegalovirus infection (dated by TCRdb to about 2019). At the level of the whole study: Recently identified HLA-C-restricted CMV epitopes, whose presentation resists viral immunomodulation, were targeted by peptide stimulations together with well-studied HLA-B-restricted epitopes. Donor HLA type was relevant to the analysis, because carriage of CMV infection together with the matching HLA type was indicated by public TCR beta signatures. What the work shows at the level of the full study, not this receptor alone: In both this cohort and an independent roughly 400-donor cohort, the cumulative frequency of public TCR beta family members distinguished carriers of CMV infection plus the relevant HLA type. The ex vivo response was dominated by HLA-C-restricted CMV-specific TCR beta clonotypes, which also provided the single most frequent clonotype in two of eight donors.

These reads were obtained on an Illumina HiSeq 1500. The public sequencing data were trimmed at Q25 with fastp and processed into clonotypes with MiXCR by TCRdb, which kept only in-frame beta chains. Records with the same CDR3 protein are collapsed into one entry carrying the most frequent genes and DNA. This sample is represented by around 310,000 distinct CDR3 sequences; under 35% of them were singletons. The top ten constitute 15% to 20% of the sample. The treatment or condition label, as the study defines it: in vitro stimulation with specific CMV peptide epitopes to enrich CMV-specific T cells. The sequence derives from a human donor in good health (CMV status not recorded). Some clones in this sample may be carry-over from other donors' samples. Sequenced here: cultured PBMCs, sampled from culture after CMV antigen stimulation.

The nucleotide sequence reads as follows: TGTGCCAGCAGTTACCAGGGGGCGCGGGGGCAGTTCTTC. The encoded protein is CASSYQGARGQFF. The chain couples TRBV6-6 to TRBJ2-1, with TRBD1 identical over 8 junction bases. The CDR3 starts with the cysteine, ends with the phenylalanine, and has 13 residues. The DNA shown is the 39-base CDR3, in frame from base 1. V is cut back by 2 bases and J by 12 bases, with 6 bases in the junction unmatched. As encoded in the germline V gene (reference sequence), CDR1 is MNHNY while CDR2 is SVGAGI.